One and the same sample provided the 18 T cell receptor beta chains below, sequenced in a study of blood T cell repertoires in COVID-19 (dated by TCRdb to between 2020 and 2021). Library generation was performed with the immunoSEQ multiplex PCR assay. Drawn from immuneACCESS, this table holds only the in-frame rearrangements with V and J called that TCRdb kept. Clones are partly lost; checked studies trace under half to an unresolved V gene and leave the rest unexplained. This sample is represented by approximately 77,000 clones; more than 70% of them were singletons. About 7% of the sample belongs to the ten largest clones. The sequencing sample was made of peripheral blood. Receptor source: a woman aged 80 or over with acute or convalescent COVID-19.

The chain joins TRBV9 to TRBJ2-1; 8 bases are shared with TRBD1. The V segment lost 6 bases and the J segment 9 bases; nucleotides outside the gene matches: 5. Germline-derived CDR1 and CDR2 are SGDLS and YYNGEE. This CDR3 region has 12 residues. CDR3 protein: CASNSGGGEQFF. In DNA form, the CDR3 reads TGTGCCAGCAACTCAGGGGGCGGTGAGCAGTTCTTC.

V usage is TRBV5-4 and J usage is TRBJ2-6, with 8 positions matching TRBD1. Trimming at V came to 5 bases and at J to 3 bases, leaving 10 bases not matched to a gene. Germline loops: CDR1 SGHNT, CDR2 YYREEE (reference sequence). The CDR3 is 17 amino acids. CDR3 residues: CASSFGQGRYGANVLTF. The DNA of the CDR3 is TGTGCCAGCAGTTTCGGACAGGGACGTTATGGGGCCAACGTCCTGACTTTC.

V is TRBV5-1 and J is TRBJ2-7; D is possibly TRBD1 (6 bases). V lost 1 base and J 4 bases, leaving 15 bases between the germline ends. Germline CDR1 reads SGHRS; CDR2 reads YFSETQ. This CDR3 region has 15 residues. CDR3 sequence reads: CASSLTGQSIYEQYF. CDR3 bases: TGCGCCAGCAGCTTGACCGGACAGAGTATTTACGAGCAGTACTTC.

The V and J genes are TRBV7-2 and TRBJ2-4; TRBD1 is a possible D gene (6 bases). With 5 bases removed from V and 1 base from J, the gap between germline ends came to 9 bases. The CDR3 totals 14 residues. In germline, CDR1 is SGHTA, CDR2 FQGNSA. As DNA, the CDR3 is TGTGCCAGCAGCGCGACAGGCGCCAAAAACATTCAGTACTTC. Translating gives CASSATGAKNIQYF.

The genes are TRBV10-3 and TRBJ1-2; no firm D call. Germline CDR1 reads ENHRY; CDR2 reads SYGVKD. V lost 11 bases and J 6 bases, leaving 19 bases between the germline ends. This CDR3 is 13 amino acids long. CDR3 bases: TGTGCCTCACAAAAAAATAGCGGGGATGGCTACACCTTC. As protein: CASQKNSGDGYTF.

The table lists this clone with a few counts. J is TRBJ1-2 and V is TRBV5-1, with TRBD1 matching 7 bases. Germline CDR1 is SGHRS and CDR2 is YFSETQ. V was clipped by 0 bases and J by 1 base; unmatched bases: 6. The CDR3 contains 16 residues. CDR3 DNA sequence: TGCGCCAGCAGCTTGGCCCAGGGGGTATATAACTATGGCTACACCTTC. Its translation: CASSLAQGVYNYGYTF.

The chain joins TRBV20-1 to TRBJ1-1; TRBD1 is a possible D gene (6 bases). Trimming pared 3 bases from V and 4 bases from J, leaving 21 bases between. The CDR3 covers 16 residues. The V gene's germline CDR1 is DFQATT and CDR2 SNEGSKA (reference sequence). Here the CDR3 DNA reads TGCAGTGCTAGTCTTCCTGGACAGTCGGGTGGCACTGAAGCTTTCTTT. Its protein is CSASLPGQSGGTEAFF.

The rearrangement links TRBV9 to TRBJ1-1, with a tentative D call TRBD1 (6 bases). V was shortened by 3 bases and J by 0 bases, with 12 bases between the two germline ends. The CDR3 loop spans 15 amino acids. Looked up from germline, CDR1 is SGDLS and CDR2 is YYNGEE. CDR3 nucleotide sequence: TGTGCCAGCAGCGGGAGACAGGCCTTGAACACTGAAGCTTTCTTT. It encodes CASSGRQALNTEAFF.

The V and J genes are TRBV5-1 and TRBJ2-7; a possible D gene is TRBD2 (6 bases). CDR3 length equals 21 residues. Per the germline V gene, CDR1 is SGHRS and CDR2 is YFSETQ. V was trimmed by 3 bases and J by 0 bases, leaving 31 bases between them. The CDR3 loop is CASSSGVPGSLGAGTSYEQYF. The CDR3 nucleotides read TGCGCCAGCAGCTCCGGGGTTCCGGGATCACTCGGAGCGGGTACCTCCTACGAGCAGTACTTC.

The chain employs TRBV6-2 or TRBV6-3 and TRBJ2-1, with a possible D match to TRBD1 (6 bases). This CDR3 is 11 amino acids long. With 6 bases removed from V and 10 bases from J, the gap between germline ends came to 10 bases. Looked up from germline, CDR1 is MNHEY and CDR2 is SVGEGT. The DNA for the CDR3 is TGTGCCAGCAGCGAAGGGACAGAGCAGTTCTTC. This sequence encodes CASSEGTEQFF.

This clone has only a few counts. The chain joins TRBV19 to TRBJ1-1; 7 nucleotides match TRBD1. The V gene's germline CDR1 is LNHDA and CDR2 SQIVND (reference sequence). The CDR3 has 15 amino acids. Trimming took 7 bases from V and 1 from J; bases not matched to a gene: 9. The CDR3, as DNA: TGTGCCAGTAACCACTGGACAGGACAGAACACTGAAGCTTTCTTT. As protein: CASNHWTGQNTEAFF. Based on the CDR3 plus reference TRBV19 and TRBJ1-1, the full variable domain is DGGITQSPKYLFRKEGQNVTLSCEQNLNHDAMYWYRQDPGQGLRLIYYSQIVNDFQKGDIAEGYSVSREKKESFPLTVTSAQKNPTAFYLCASNHWTGQNTEAFFGQGTRLTVV.

The chain carries TRBV30 and TRBJ1-2; 7 nucleotides align to TRBD1. There are 14 residues in the CDR3. Trimming at V came to 2 bases and at J to 8 bases, leaving 11 bases not matched to a gene. Germline V gene sequence: CDR1 GTSNPN, CDR2 SVGIG (reference sequence). DNA for the CDR3: TGTGCCTGGAGTCCCGAGGGGGCCCAGAGGGGCTACACCTTC. Translating it yields CAWSPEGAQRGYTF.

This clone has a single count. The chain joins TRBV7-8 to TRBJ1-5, with TRBD1 matching 9 bases. This CDR3 is built from 14 residues. The germline V gene encodes CDR1 SGHVS and CDR2 FQNEAQ. Unmatched junction bases numbered 5, after V lost 5 bases and J lost 6 bases. The CDR3 here is CASSQDRGCQPQHF. The CDR3 DNA sequence: TGTGCCAGCAGCCAGGACAGGGGATGTCAGCCCCAGCATTTT.

The chain couples TRBV6-5 to TRBJ2-7; D might be TRBD1 (6 bases). The CDR3 contains 13 residues. Germline CDR1 reads MNHEY; CDR2 reads SVGAGI. Deletions cut 4 bases from V and 6 bases from J, with 13 bases between. In nucleotides, the CDR3 is TGTGCCAGCAGTTTAACAGGGACACCCGAGCAGTACTTC. Protein: CASSLTGTPEQYF.

Details on this clone: At one end the junction does not follow the germline gene, possibly because of a read error. The CDR3 sequence: CASSQVGGASPRF. The CDR3 coding sequence is TGTGCCAGCAGCCAAGTCGGCGGGGCCAGCCCACGGTTC. This rearrangement joins TRBV3-1 (or the pseudogene TRBV3-2) to TRBJ2-7, with a weak D call TRBD2 (6 bases). Germline CDR1 and CDR2: LGHDT and YNNKEL (reference sequence). The CDR3 runs 13 residues.

V gene TRBV4-1 combines with J gene TRBJ1-2, with TRBD1 identical over 9 bases. CDR3 length: 16 residues. V was pared by 1 base and J by 11 bases, with 14 bases of the junction left unmatched. Germline loops: CDR1 MGHRA, CDR2 YSYEKL. CDR3 in amino acids: CASSQGVRGQGWSYTF. The CDR3 nucleotides are TGCGCCAGCAGCCAAGGCGTGCGCGGACAGGGGTGGTCTTACACCTTC.

The chain couples TRBV7-9 to TRBJ2-7, with 7 bases identical to TRBD1. The CDR3 length is 13 residues. The V segment lost 0 bases and the J segment 4 bases; nucleotides outside the gene matches: 0. CDR1 and CDR2 (germline): SEHNR, FQNEAQ (reference sequence). CDR3 sequence: CASSLAQGYEQYF. In DNA form, the CDR3 reads TGTGCCAGCAGCTTAGCACAGGGGTACGAGCAGTACTTC.

The rearrangement links TRBV4-3 to TRBJ2-3; tentatively, D is TRBD2 (6 bases). The germline V and J ends were trimmed by 0 bases and 1 base, with 8 bases remaining between them. Per germline, CDR1 LGHNA and CDR2 YSLEER. The length of the CDR3 is 15 residues. The CDR3: CASSQDWGGTDTQYF. The CDR3 bases are TGCGCCAGCAGCCAAGATTGGGGGGGCACAGATACGCAGTATTTT.